The entry that follows covers one T cell receptor (beta chain) sequence. No antigen is known for it. Base quality data are lacking; no much larger clone is found one base away. The CDR3 runs 19 residues from the cysteine to the phenylalanine. The sequence is cut down to CDR3 DNA, 57 bases in frame from base 1. After removal of 3 bases from V and 3 bases from J, the junction retains 14 bases not matched to a gene. The germline V gene yields SGHRS for CDR1 and YFSETQ for CDR2. The cohort comprised some 700 healthy bone marrow donors. At the time of sampling, every cohort member was nominally healthy, though immune exposures that went unrecorded were likely present. The donor tested CMV seronegative, placing the donor among the 350 or so seronegative members of the cohort. Every donor gave a peripheral blood sample, and the peripheral blood mononuclear cells from that sample were used for TCR beta sequencing. The Qiagen DNeasy Blood Extraction Kit was used to extract genomic DNA from the blood cell samples.

The data stem from a study of cytomegalovirus exposure and HLA in healthy donors (dated by TCRdb to the late 2010s). Some background on the complete study: An earlier analysis of approximately 640 of the donors reported about 250 Gb of sequence data and 100 million to 140 million unique TCR beta sequences from 150 million to 200 million T cells. About five DR-DQ haplotypes were treated as single units for association and clustering because of strong linkage in the cohort. An earlier analysis of 500 to 750 of the donors applied high-throughput TCR beta sequencing to assess whether each TCR beta V gene segment acted as functional or pseudogenic. In a later genetic analysis, genome-wide SNP genotypes for 398 of the 666 donors were used, and that subset was treated as a discovery cohort. Every discovery cohort repertoire had been produced on one sequencing platform. Rather than drawing on any new phenotypic data, the later analysis identified candidate immune exposures from TCR beta sequences and the way those sequences occurred across donors. Approximately 300 gigabases of sequencing data and approximately 92 million unique TCR sequences made up an early release that covered several hundred HLA-typed donors. The study was designed to test whether signatures of past pathogen exposure could be identified by cataloging public T cell receptors. Typing coverage differed by locus: A, B, C, DRB1 and DQB1 were typed in roughly 620-630 donors, DQA1 in 522, DPA1 in nearly 610, and DPB1 in 472. The T cell repertoires of about 700 subjects were profiled by immunosequencing and related to cytomegalovirus serostatus. Besides the first cohort of roughly 640 subjects, a separate validation cohort made up of 95 to 150 different subjects was used. A later analysis re-analyzed previously published TCR beta repertoires from 650 to 800 donors and added high-resolution HLA genotyping to study TCR occurrence patterns. Donor age, sex, ethnicity and CMV serostatus were compiled alongside the repertoire data. To predict cytomegalovirus infection status, the study brought together high-throughput TCR immunosequencing, statistical association of individual TCRs with disease status, and machine learning. Class I and class II HLA loci were covered by the typing at four-digit resolution. The genetic ancestry cluster associated with self-reported Caucasian donors included 80% to 90% of the roughly 360 genotyped donors. Across under 500 genotyped donors of the cohort, an average of about 240,000 unique TCR beta nucleotide sequences per donor were sequenced, and 15% to 20% of those sequences were non-productive. The paper's findings and limits, for the study overall: In a later analysis, the rate of TCR association differed among HLA loci, with DRB1 alleles having the most associated TCRs and HLA-C alleles having the fewest. Compared with equally common non-associated chains, HLA-associated TCR beta chains in a later analysis were more clonally expanded and had lower generation probabilities. When HLA alleles, especially DR and DQ, strongly co-occurred, attributing TCR associations to individual alleles was difficult. A later analysis reported that several top co-occurrence clusters appeared linked to parvovirus B19, influenza, CMV and Epstein-Barr virus. A later genetic analysis reported fewer N-insertions in productive TCRs among donors in an Asian-associated ancestry cluster than the roughly 620-donor mean. At a false discovery rate of 0.05, a later analysis linked 15,000 to 20,000 TCR beta sequences to specific HLA alleles. It was suggested by the authors that the approach could potentially be generalized to other disease states and immunological phenotypes. The cohort was sequenced for TCR beta chains only, and without alpha or paired-chain data the features that could be detected were limited. Most TCR sequences were seen in very few donors, while some public TCRs were found in many individuals. A later analysis found that most CMV-associated TCR beta chains appeared HLA-restricted, with HLA associations seemingly driven largely by CMV exposure. An earlier analysis of approximately 600 of the donors showed that most TCR beta V segments appeared in productive rearrangements either about 90% or about 30% of the time, which broadly matched IMGT annotations. Correlated functional status among segregating V segments might be attributable to linkage disequilibrium, but an unknown experimental factor could not be ruled out. Three of the identified cytomegalovirus-associated TCR beta chains were confirmed in vitro to be specific for cytomegalovirus antigens. In both the original and validation cohorts, the classifier was reported to diagnose cytomegalovirus status with high specificity and sensitivity. A further reported finding was that TCR beta sequences accurately predicted the HLA-A and HLA-B alleles for most subjects in the first cohort. Some IMGT-functional V segments, including TRBV6-2 and TRBV6-3, could not be distinguished by the 87-base-pair reads and were therefore excluded. Because HLA typing was unavailable for some donors at each locus, only the typed subset was used in association tests. Immune exposure information for the cohort was limited to CMV serostatus. An association between a missense DCLRE1C variant and V-gene and J-gene trimming of TCR beta chains was found in a later genetic analysis and replicated in an independent cohort. The presence/absence analyses assumed that sequencing depth was roughly uniform across donors, and that assumption may not be true. The study gave a list of 150 to 200 TCR beta chains associated with cytomegalovirus. Approximately 18 rarely observed V segments, including chromosome 9 orphons, were excluded from the earlier analysis of a few hundred of the donors because counts were too low. A cluster of highly shared sequence variants was judged likely to represent a technical artifact of the sequencing pipeline.

The library was produced with the immunoSEQ multiplex PCR assay. A mixture of 60 forward primers for TCR Vbeta segments and 13 reverse primers for TCR Jbeta segments was used in the multiplex PCR. A multiplex PCR assay on genomic DNA amplified the CDR3 region of rearranged TCR beta genes. On the Illumina HiSeq System, the amplified TCR beta libraries were sequenced as 87-base-pair reads. Per the authors' processing: Across the 700 or so repertoires, a later analysis counted around 80 million unique TCR beta chains, around 10 million of which were shared by at least two donors. To remove PCR and sequencing errors, raw reads were error-corrected and collapsed into unique sequences using a nearest-neighbor algorithm that merged closely related sequences. V, D and J gene segments were assigned by aligning CDR3 sequences to IMGT reference sequences. For a sequence to be retained, at least a six-nucleotide match to both a V gene segment and a J gene segment was required. A rearrangement was called productive if the CDR3 had no stop codons and remained in frame with V and J, and every other rearrangement was called non-productive. CDR3 was defined according to IMGT convention as the region running from the second conserved V-encoded cysteine to the conserved J-encoded phenylalanine. In an earlier analysis of more than 550 of the donors, sequences lacking an unambiguous match to a single V gene segment were excluded. An earlier analysis of 587 of the donors called V segments functional above 56.7% productive rearrangements and segregating when the between-donor standard deviation exceeded 5%. A statistical classification framework was built for diagnosing cytomegalovirus status from the catalog of TCR beta chain sequences. In a later analysis, TCR nucleotide sequences were compared against IMGT/GENE-DB human TR gene sequences so that V and J genes could be assigned. In a later analysis, CDR3 sequences and most-parsimonious VDJ recombination scenarios were assigned using the TCRdist pipeline. A later analysis defined each TCR beta chain by its CDR3 amino acid sequence plus V-gene family, and excluded reads lacking a unique V-gene family. A later analysis removed 600 or so highly shared, low-generation-probability nucleotide sequences to deal with suspected cross-contamination and a sequencing artifact. For each public chain, a later analysis derived a clonal expansion index from normalized ranks of inferred template counts within each repertoire. In a later analysis, generation probabilities were computed with a VDJ recombination model fitted to out-of-frame rearrangements, and the resulting probabilities were checked against IGoR. In a later analysis, TCR-TCR, TCR-HLA and TCR-CMV co-occurrence was scored with hypergeometric tests, and a repertoire-size bias correction was applied to TCR pairs. A later analysis estimated false discovery rates by permuting HLA or CMV assignments 20 times. In a later analysis, co-occurring TCRs were grouped using DBSCAN, and TCRdist sequence similarity was added for clustering within HLA-allele-positive subsets. Co-occurrence clustering excluded repertoires with fewer than 30,000 or more than 120,000 public chains, plus five with anomalous nucleotide sharing. The clones in this table, taken by TCRdb from immuneACCESS, are in-frame only. Not every clone is retained; where verified, under half of the shortfall comes from an unresolved V gene, and the cause of the rest is unknown. That table gives V, J and clone size, and the DNA gave D and trimming. The sample has about 120,000 clones on record, around four fifths of them singletons. Of the sample, approximately 1.4% falls within the top ten clones.

The V gene is TRBV5-1 and the J gene is TRBJ2-3, and 12 bases in between align with TRBD2. This TCR was recovered from a female donor in good health and CMV-seronegative. Sequencing was performed on PBMCs. The sequenced DNA is TGCGCCAGCAGCTCCCGGGACAGAACGACTAGCGGGAGTACAGATACGCAGTATTTT. It translates to CASSSRDRTTSGSTDTQYF.